The rows below give T cell receptor beta chains drawn from one sample of a study of blood T cell repertoires in COVID-19. The data were produced by immunoSEQ multiplex PCR, yet TCRdb's version contains in-frame clones alone and is incomplete. The repertoire holds hundreds of thousands of clones, approximately 90% seen once, with approximately 1.2% in the top ten. The sample consisted of PBMCs or T cells enriched from blood (not recorded which). The receptors stem from a man aged 25-40 years who had recovered from COVID-19. The conserved cysteine and the conserved F or W are not part of the CDR3 here.

v_call: TRBV7-9
j_call: TRBJ1-1
cdr3_aa: ASSLQSEAF

v_call: TRBV7-9
j_call: TRBJ2-2
cdr3_aa: ASSSGTSSGELF

v_call: TRBV27
j_call: TRBJ1-2
cdr3_aa: ASSPGTGQNGYT

v_call: TRBV30
j_call: TRBJ1-1
cdr3_aa: ASTGLNTEAF

v_call: TRBV7-8
j_call: TRBJ1-2
cdr3_aa: ASSPDINYGYT

v_call: TRBV12-3/TRBV12-4
j_call: TRBJ1-2
cdr3_aa: ASSWTVSYGYT

v_call: TRBV6-5
j_call: TRBJ1-4
cdr3_aa: ASSRDSATNEKLF

v_call: TRBV18
j_call: TRBJ2-1
cdr3_aa: ASSPPKGQGAYNEQF

v_call: TRBV28
j_call: TRBJ1-5
cdr3_aa: ASSLPNGIGNQPQH

v_call: TRBV3-1/TRBV3-2
j_call: TRBJ1-2
cdr3_aa: ASSQGSGNYGYT

v_call: TRBV25-1
j_call: TRBJ1-2
cdr3_aa: ASRRDTTYGYT

v_call: TRBV18
j_call: TRBJ2-7
cdr3_aa: ASSPPGQSTEQY

v_call: TRBV2
j_call: TRBJ2-3
cdr3_aa: ASSLGLVPDTQY

v_call: TRBV19
j_call: TRBJ2-1
cdr3_aa: ASSIGGTGVFFNEQF

v_call: TRBV4-2
j_call: TRBJ1-1
cdr3_aa: ASSGQGAEAF

v_call: TRBV28
j_call: TRBJ2-7
cdr3_aa: ASSLTTDYEQY

v_call: TRBV24-1
j_call: TRBJ2-4
cdr3_aa: ATSPGTPNIQY

v_call: TRBV6-5
j_call: TRBJ1-4
cdr3_aa: ASRKIRAFYEKLF

v_call: TRBV9
j_call: TRBJ2-1
cdr3_aa: ASSARGTSGHYNEQF

v_call: TRBV19
j_call: TRBJ1-5
cdr3_aa: ASSGPSQGQPQH

v_call: TRBV12-5
j_call: TRBJ2-4
cdr3_aa: ASGLPARGNIQY

v_call: TRBV7-8
j_call: TRBJ1-2
cdr3_aa: ASTPGPNYGYT

v_call: TRBV24-1
j_call: TRBJ1-2
cdr3_aa: ATSEKTQGYYGYT

v_call: TRBV7-8
j_call: TRBJ2-6
cdr3_aa: ASSPLFGEKGANVLT

v_call: TRBV9
j_call: TRBJ1-1
cdr3_aa: ASSSTGQMNTEAF

v_call: TRBV10-3
j_call: TRBJ1-6
cdr3_aa: AIRDRGIQNSPLH

v_call: TRBV7-6
j_call: TRBJ2-7
cdr3_aa: ASSLATGKGTYEQY

v_call: TRBV27
j_call: TRBJ1-1
cdr3_aa: ASSPTRNTEAF

v_call: TRBV7-8
j_call: TRBJ2-2
cdr3_aa: ASSFPGLEVGELF

v_call: TRBV5-1
j_call: TRBJ2-7
cdr3_aa: ASSPGTSVYEQY

v_call: TRBV19
j_call: TRBJ2-1
cdr3_aa: ASSRGQNNEQF

v_call: TRBV6-4
j_call: TRBJ2-4
cdr3_aa: ASSSGTGMGYIQY

v_call: TRBV4-2
j_call: TRBJ2-7
cdr3_aa: ASSLPDSTYEQY

v_call: TRBV28
j_call: TRBJ2-2
cdr3_aa: ASSLDSSNTGELF

v_call: TRBV7-7
j_call: TRBJ2-2
cdr3_aa: ASRETSGRAGGELF

v_call: TRBV28
j_call: TRBJ2-7
cdr3_aa: ASRTGGRSSYEQY